A single sample gave rise to the 32 T cell receptor beta chains below, sequenced in a study of T cells after yellow fever vaccination. TCRdb processed the 5' RACE reads anew with MiXCR; each CDR3 protein has one entry. This table has hundreds of thousands of distinct CDR3 sequences, 15% to 20% appearing once. This specimen consisted of PBMCs, obtained before the yellow fever booster vaccination. These receptor sequences come from a young man who received the YFV17D yellow fever vaccine.

V gene TRBV12-3 or TRBV12-4 combines with J gene TRBJ1-1; D gene ambiguous. Trimming removed 6 bases from V and 6 bases from J, with 17 bases in between. This CDR3 has 14 amino acids. DNA for the CDR3: TGTGCCAGCAGCCCGGGAGGGCGGAGGGCTGAAGCTTTCTTT. It is translated as CASSPGGRRAEAFF.

V and J are TRBV4-3 and TRBJ1-1; D might be TRBD1 (5 bases). Germline lookup yields CDR1 LGHNA and CDR2 YSLEER. Trimming shortened V by 1 base and J by 3 bases, and 12 bases separated the two germline ends. The CDR3 extends over 15 amino acids. CDR3 protein: CASSQAREGYTEAFF. In nucleotides, the CDR3 is TGCGCCAGCAGCCAAGCTCGTGAGGGGTACACTGAAGCTTTCTTT.

The chain combines TRBV5-6 with TRBJ1-5; possible D gene TRBD1, 5 bases. Per the germline V gene, CDR1 is SGHDT and CDR2 is YYEEEE. CDR3 length equals 14 residues. V was shortened by 1 base and J by 6 bases, with 11 bases between the two germline ends. CDR3 protein: CASSLPGTGQPQHF. The CDR3 nucleotides read TGTGCCAGCAGCTTGCCAGGGACCGGTCAGCCCCAGCATTTT.

The chain is built from TRBV20-1 and TRBJ1-1; TRBD1 agrees at 7 bases. V shed 1 base and J 2 bases; nucleotides not matched to a gene: 7. This CDR3 region has 15 residues. Germline loops: CDR1 DFQATT, CDR2 SNEGSKA (reference sequence). The DNA for the CDR3 is TGCAGTGCTAGAGGCACAGGGGCAACAAACACTGAAGCTTTCTTT. Its protein product is CSARGTGATNTEAFF.

Here the CDR3 reads CASSYPGGGTDTQYF. The CDR3 DNA is TGTGCCAGCAGTTACCCAGGGGGGGGGACAGATACGCAGTATTTT. The rearrangement uses TRBV6-5 and TRBJ2-3, with D perhaps given as TRBD1 or TRBD2 (7 bases each). The CDR3 covers 15 residues. V shed 2 bases and J shed 3 bases, with 12 bases lying between them. Germline CDR1 MNHEY, CDR2 SVGAGI.

This chain uses TRBV5-4 with TRBJ2-2, with 8 bases aligning to TRBD1. In germline, CDR1 is SGHNT, CDR2 YYREEE (reference sequence). The CDR3 contains 15 residues. V lost 9 bases and J lost 2; bases outside the gene matches: 9. The CDR3 reads CATGRGQGNTGELFF. The CDR3 bases are TGTGCCACCGGGCGTGGACAGGGTAACACCGGGGAGCTGTTTTTT.

This clonotype occurred a few times. This chain uses TRBV7-2 with TRBJ2-7, with 8 bases aligning to TRBD2. Unmatched junction bases numbered 8, after V lost 5 bases and J lost 2 bases. Germline CDR1 is SGHTA and CDR2 is FQGNSA. The CDR3 is 15 amino acids. CDR3 DNA: TGTGCCAGCAGCCAGGTGACGGGGGGGACCTACGAGCAGTACTTC. Its translation is CASSQVTGGTYEQYF.

This clonotype was recorded many times. The chain joins TRBV10-3 to TRBJ2-1; TRBD2 agrees at 10 bases. Trimming at V came to 2 bases and at J to 4 bases, leaving 5 bases not matched to a gene. The CDR3 covers 16 residues. Per germline, CDR1 ENHRY and CDR2 SYGVKD. Here the CDR3 reads CAISEPERGGYNEQFF. In DNA form, the CDR3 reads TGTGCCATCAGTGAGCCCGAGCGGGGGGGGTACAATGAGCAGTTCTTC.

This chain uses TRBV10-1 with TRBJ2-5; 8 bases are a match to TRBD1. The junction had 0 bases not matched to a gene; V was cut back by 4 bases and J by 2 bases. CDR3 length: 13 residues. The V gene's germline CDR1 is WNHNN and CDR2 SYGVQD (reference sequence). The CDR3 is CASSGTGQETQYF. The DNA for the CDR3 is TGCGCCAGCAGTGGGACAGGGCAAGAGACCCAGTACTTC.

This clonotype appeared a few times. The chain joins TRBV7-9 to TRBJ2-7, with D perhaps TRBD1 (5 bases). Trimming took off 1 base at V and 7 bases at J, with 8 bases between the two ends. The CDR3 contains 12 residues. Germline V gene data show CDR1 as SEHNR and CDR2 as FQNEAQ (reference sequence). The CDR3 loop is CASSLDRQEQYV. Written as DNA, the CDR3 is TGTGCCAGCAGCTTAGACAGGCAGGAGCAGTACGTC.

This clonotype was recorded a few times. V gene TRBV15 combines with J gene TRBJ2-3; D gene unclear. Germline V CDR1 and CDR2: LNHNV, YYDKDF (reference sequence). V lost 8 bases and J lost 0, with 15 bases in between. The CDR3 has 15 amino acids. The CDR3 sequence: CATRYQRLSTDTQYF. The CDR3, as DNA: TGTGCCACCCGCTACCAGAGGTTAAGCACAGATACGCAGTATTTT.

V is TRBV6-5 and J is TRBJ2-5, with D perhaps TRBD2 (5 bases). The CDR3 extends over 14 amino acids. V was shortened by 4 bases and J by 2 bases, with 11 bases between the two germline ends. Germline values: CDR1 MNHEY, CDR2 SVGAGI. The CDR3 loop reads CASSWAGEQETQYF. CDR3 in DNA: TGTGCCAGCAGTTGGGCCGGGGAGCAAGAGACCCAGTACTTC.

The rearrangement links TRBV19 to TRBJ2-2; no clear D gene. The V and J ends lost 6 bases and 8 bases respectively, with 13 bases between them. The germline gives CDR1 LNHDA, CDR2 SQIVND (reference sequence). The CDR3 runs to 13 residues. The CDR3 DNA reads TGTGCCAGTAGCCCGACCCCCGGTGGGGAGCTGTTTTTT. Amino acids: CASSPTPGGELFF.

This clonotype was seen a few times. The chain carries TRBV6-1 and TRBJ2-1; the D is unclear. The ends were cut back, 1 base at V and 10 bases at J, with 14 bases in the middle. CDR3 length: 14 residues. Germline assignment: CDR1 MNHNS and CDR2 SASEGT. The CDR3 protein is CASSEGGTIWEQFF. The CDR3 DNA sequence: TGTGCCAGCAGTGAAGGGGGAACCATATGGGAGCAGTTCTTC.

The chain combines TRBV5-1 with TRBJ2-3; tentatively, D is TRBD1 (6 bases). The CDR3 has 16 amino acids. Trimming took off 3 bases at V and 2 bases at J, with 16 bases between the two ends. The germline gives CDR1 SGHRS, CDR2 YFSETQ. Here the CDR3 DNA reads TGCGCCAGCAGCTATACAAGGACAGACCTCACAGATACGCAGTATTTT. It specifies CASSYTRTDLTDTQYF.

The chain employs TRBV9 and TRBJ1-2; 7 bases line up with TRBD1. The germline V gene has CDR1 SGDLS and CDR2 YYNGEE. CDR3 length: 13 residues. J gave up 8 bases and V 3 bases, and 7 bases lay outside the gene matches. CDR3 DNA: TGTGCCAGCAGCGAGGGGGGACAGATAGGCTACACCTTC. Translated, it gives CASSEGGQIGYTF.

The chain employs TRBV4-1 and TRBJ1-3; weak D call: TRBD1 (6 bases). The CDR3 runs 16 residues. Looked up from germline, CDR1 is MGHRA and CDR2 is YSYEKL. V lost 1 base and J lost 0, with 10 bases in between. CDR3 region: CASSQGQESSGNTIYF. CDR3 sequence (DNA): TGCGCCAGCAGCCAAGGACAGGAGAGCTCTGGAAACACCATATATTTT.

This clonotype was picked up a small number of times. This chain joins TRBV20-1 and TRBJ2-7; 10 bases match TRBD1. CDR3 length: 16 residues. The V and J ends lost 1 base and 2 bases, in that order; junction bases with no gene match: 8. The germline gives CDR1 DFQATT, CDR2 SNEGSKA (reference sequence). The CDR3 nucleotides are TGCAGTGCTAGAGGAACGGACAGGGGGTACCCCTACGAGCAGTACTTC. It is translated as CSARGTDRGYPYEQYF.

This clonotype has more than one count but fewer than ten. J is TRBJ1-6 and V is TRBV24-1; D not certain. The CDR3 loop spans 12 amino acids. Trimming took off 0 bases at V and 9 bases at J, with 2 bases between the two ends. The V gene's germline CDR1 is KGHDR and CDR2 SFDVKD. CDR3 sequence: CATSDLSSPLHF. The CDR3 nucleotides read TGTGCCACCAGTGATTTGAGTTCACCCCTCCACTTT.

The J gene is TRBJ1-2, the V gene TRBV4-1; 7 nucleotides agree with TRBD1. V shed 4 bases, J shed 8 bases, and the junction held 10 bases outside the gene matches. The length of the CDR3 is 14 residues. In germline, CDR1 is MGHRA, CDR2 YSYEKL. The CDR3 DNA sequence: TGCGCCAGCAGCCCGCAGGGGGTGGCGGGGGGCTACACCTTC. Translating it yields CASSPQGVAGGYTF.

This clonotype was observed a few times. The chain combines TRBV10-3 with TRBJ2-4, with 11 bases fitting TRBD1. The J segment lost 1 base and the V segment lost 3 bases, leaving 2 bases of the junction unmatched. This CDR3 is built from 16 residues. The germline V gene has CDR1 ENHRY and CDR2 SYGVKD. CDR3 nucleotide sequence: TGTGCCATCAGTGACGGACAGGGGGCTGCCAAAAACATTCAGTACTTC. Protein: CAISDGQGAAKNIQYF.

The chain combines TRBV7-6 with TRBJ2-1; D is perhaps TRBD2 (7 bases). CDR3 length equals 16 residues. CDR1 and CDR2 from the germline V gene are SGHVS and FNYEAQ. V was shortened by 2 bases and J by 6 bases, with 17 bases between the two germline ends. CDR3 loop: CASSLRGASGSNEQFF. The DNA of the CDR3 is TGTGCCAGCAGCTTAAGGGGGGCTAGCGGCAGCAATGAGCAGTTCTTC.

This clonotype was observed a few times. The chain carries TRBV18 and TRBJ2-3; a possible D gene is TRBD2 (6 bases). Trimming removed 3 bases from V and 3 bases from J, with 10 bases in between. From germline, CDR1 is KGHSH and CDR2 LQKENI. The CDR3 is made up of 14 amino acids. Here the CDR3 DNA reads TGTGCCAGCTCACCGGAGGGAGCGACAGATACGCAGTATTTT. Amino acids: CASSPEGATDTQYF.

The chain couples TRBV28 to TRBJ1-1; 7 nucleotides align to TRBD1. Germline values: CDR1 MDHEN, CDR2 SYDVKM. This CDR3 contains 15 residues. With V trimmed by 4 bases and J by 1 base, 6 bases remained unmatched. CDR3 DNA: TGTGCCAGCAGTTGGAGGGGGCTAAGGAACACTGAAGCTTTCTTT. This codes for CASSWRGLRNTEAFF.

This clonotype was seen more than once but under ten times. The chain uses TRBV20-1 and TRBJ1-2, with 7 bases lining up with TRBD1. In germline, CDR1 is DFQATT, CDR2 SNEGSKA (reference sequence). The CDR3 contains 15 residues. The ends lost 0 bases at V and 7 bases at J; junction bases unmatched: 11. The CDR3 here is CSARDRGTVAIGYTF. For the CDR3, the DNA is TGCAGTGCTAGAGACAGGGGGACCGTAGCCATTGGCTACACCTTC.

The J gene is TRBJ2-2, the V gene TRBV7-3; 10 bases are shared with TRBD2. V lost 3 bases and J lost 5; bases outside the gene matches: 6. Germline V gene sequence: CDR1 SGHTA, CDR2 FQGTGA. There are 16 residues in the CDR3. The DNA for the CDR3 is TGTGCCAGCAGCTTTTTAGCGGGGGGCTGGACCGGGGAGCTGTTTTTT. Its translation is CASSFLAGGWTGELFF.

This clonotype has a handful of counts. The chain carries TRBV6-2 or TRBV6-3 and TRBJ2-3, with unresolved D. The germline gives CDR1 MNHEY, CDR2 SVGEGT. With 0 bases removed from V and 9 bases from J, the gap between germline ends came to 13 bases. The CDR3 runs to 14 residues. The CDR3, as DNA: TGTGCCAGCAGTTACTCGGGTAGCCCTCCAACGCAGTATTTT. The encoded protein is CASSYSGSPPTQYF.

This clonotype was found many times. This chain links TRBV7-2 with TRBJ2-1; 8 bases agree with TRBD2. The germline CDR1 and CDR2 sequences are SGHTA and FQGNSA. The trim removed 4 bases at V and 8 bases at J, leaving 10 bases unmatched. This CDR3 has 15 residues. CDR3 region: CASSSFAGGEDEQFF. DNA for the CDR3: TGTGCCAGCAGCTCATTCGCGGGGGGTGAGGATGAGCAGTTCTTC.

The chain is built from TRBV7-6 and TRBJ2-3; either TRBD1 or TRBD2 may fit D (5 bases each). Germline-derived CDR1 and CDR2 are SGHVS and FNYEAQ. The CDR3 consists of 17 residues. Trimming shortened V by 4 bases and J by 6 bases, and 23 bases separated the two germline ends. CDR3: CASSSPRDGVLPDTQYF. CDR3 DNA: TGTGCCAGCAGCTCTCCCCGGGACGGGGTGCTGCCTGATACGCAGTATTTT.

In this sample, this clonotype turned up a few times. The CDR3 DNA follows: TGTGCCAGCAGCTCGCTTCCGGGACACTCTGGAAACACCATATATTTT. Residues: CASSSLPGHSGNTIYF. The chain combines TRBV7-6 with TRBJ1-3, with a tentative D call TRBD1 (6 bases). In germline, CDR1 is SGHVS, CDR2 FNYEAQ. This CDR3 spans 16 amino acids. Between the trimmed V and J ends, which lost 4 bases and 0 bases, there was a span of 13 bases.

V and J are TRBV20-1 and TRBJ1-4; 9 bases agree with TRBD1. Germline CDR1 is DFQATT and CDR2 is SNEGSKA (reference sequence). The V gene end was trimmed by 3 bases and the J gene end by 4 bases; junction bases not matched to a gene: 3. The CDR3 has 14 amino acids. Written as DNA, the CDR3 is TGCAGTGCTAGGAACAGGGGGCTTAATGAAAAACTGTTTTTT. This sequence encodes CSARNRGLNEKLFF.

The table lists this clonotype with a few counts. The chain is built from TRBV5-1 and TRBJ1-2; a possible D gene is TRBD1 (5 bases). In germline, CDR1 is SGHRS, CDR2 YFSETQ. V was cut by 4 bases and J by 1 base, with 17 bases left in between. CDR3 size: 16 residues. The CDR3 sequence is CASSTELGGFNYGYTF. CDR3 nucleotide sequence: TGCGCCAGCAGCACTGAATTGGGGGGATTTAACTATGGCTACACCTTC.